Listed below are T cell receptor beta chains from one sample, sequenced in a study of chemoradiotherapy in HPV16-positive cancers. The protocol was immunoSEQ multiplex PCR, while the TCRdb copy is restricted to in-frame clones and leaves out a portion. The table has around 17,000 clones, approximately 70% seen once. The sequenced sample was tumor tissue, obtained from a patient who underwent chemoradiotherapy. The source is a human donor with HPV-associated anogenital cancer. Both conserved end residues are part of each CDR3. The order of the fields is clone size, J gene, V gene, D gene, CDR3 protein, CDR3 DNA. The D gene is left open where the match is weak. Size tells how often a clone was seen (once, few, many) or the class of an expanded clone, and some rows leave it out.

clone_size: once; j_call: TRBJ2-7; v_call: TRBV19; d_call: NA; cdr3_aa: CASSMRAGTRAYEQYF; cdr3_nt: TGTGCCAGTAGTATGCGCGCCGGGACTCGCGCCTACGAGCAGTACTTC
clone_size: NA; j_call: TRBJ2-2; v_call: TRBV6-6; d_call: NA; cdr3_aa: CASSYSQNTGELFF; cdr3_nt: TGTGCCAGCAGTTACTCCCAGAACACCGGGGAGCTGTTTTTT
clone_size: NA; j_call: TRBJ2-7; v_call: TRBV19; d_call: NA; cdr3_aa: CASSMRAAIYEQYF; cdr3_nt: TGTGCCAGTAGTATGAGGGCAGCAATCTACGAGCAGTACTTC
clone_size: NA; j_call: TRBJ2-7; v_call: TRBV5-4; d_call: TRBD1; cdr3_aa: CASSSGQDSYEQYF; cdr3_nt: TGTGCCAGCAGCTCGGGACAGGACTCCTACGAGCAGTACTTC
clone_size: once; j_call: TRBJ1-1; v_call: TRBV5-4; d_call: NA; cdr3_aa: CASSLGFGTEAFF; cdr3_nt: TGTGCCAGCAGCCTAGGTTTCGGTACTGAAGCTTTCTTT
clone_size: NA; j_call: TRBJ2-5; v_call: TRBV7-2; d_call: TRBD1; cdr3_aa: CASSRTRDRGQETQYF; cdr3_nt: TGTGCCAGCAGCCGAACCCGGGACAGGGGCCAAGAGACCCAGTACTTC
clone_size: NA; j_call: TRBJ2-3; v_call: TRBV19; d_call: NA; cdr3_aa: CASLGVGGTDTQYF; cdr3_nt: TGTGCCAGTCTAGGGGTAGGGGGTACAGATACGCAGTATTTT
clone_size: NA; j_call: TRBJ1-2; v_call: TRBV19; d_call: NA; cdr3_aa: CASSPGSNYGYTF; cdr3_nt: TGTGCCAGTAGTCCGGGATCTAACTATGGCTACACCTTC
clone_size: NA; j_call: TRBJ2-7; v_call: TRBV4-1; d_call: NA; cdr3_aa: CASSNFYEQYF; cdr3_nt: TGCGCCAGCAGCAATTTCTACGAGCAGTACTTC
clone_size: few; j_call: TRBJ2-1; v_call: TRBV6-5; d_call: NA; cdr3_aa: CASRQGVGGQFF; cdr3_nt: TGTGCCAGCAGGCAGGGTGTCGGGGGGCAGTTCTTC
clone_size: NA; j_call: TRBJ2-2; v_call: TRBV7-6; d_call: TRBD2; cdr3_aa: CASSLGLAGVGNTGELFF; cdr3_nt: TGTGCCAGCAGCTTAGGACTAGCGGGAGTGGGGAACACCGGGGAGCTGTTTTTT
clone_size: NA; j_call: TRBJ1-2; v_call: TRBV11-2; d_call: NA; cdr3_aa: CASSAARGRYGYTF; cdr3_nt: TGTGCCAGCAGCGCGGCGAGGGGCCGCTATGGCTACACCTTC
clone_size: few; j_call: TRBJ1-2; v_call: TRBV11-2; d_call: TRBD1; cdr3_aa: CASSLEGQGIRGYTF; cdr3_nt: TGTGCCAGCAGCTTAGAGGGACAGGGAATTCGGGGCTACACCTTC
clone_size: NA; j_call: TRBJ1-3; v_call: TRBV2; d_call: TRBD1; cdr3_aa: CASSQDRAGNTIYF; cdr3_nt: TGTGCCAGCAGCCAGGACAGGGCTGGAAACACCATATATTTT
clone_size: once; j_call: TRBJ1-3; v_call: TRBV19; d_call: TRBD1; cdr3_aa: CASSTGDRPTPAGRGNTIYF; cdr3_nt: TGTGCCAGTAGTACAGGGGACAGACCGACCCCTGCGGGGAGGGGAAACACCATATATTTT
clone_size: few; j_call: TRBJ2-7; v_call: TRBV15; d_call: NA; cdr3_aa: CATSREVSGYEQYF; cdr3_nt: TGTGCCACCAGCAGAGAAGTGTCGGGGTACGAGCAGTACTTC
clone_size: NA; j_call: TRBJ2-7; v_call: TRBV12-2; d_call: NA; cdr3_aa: CASRLDRVYEQYF; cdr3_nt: TGTGCAAGTCGCTTAGACAGGGTGTACGAGCAGTACTTC
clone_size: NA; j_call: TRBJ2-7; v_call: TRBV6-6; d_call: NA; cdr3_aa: CASSYPDQGGEQYF; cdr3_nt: TGTGCCAGCAGTTACCCCGACCAGGGGGGCGAGCAGTACTTC
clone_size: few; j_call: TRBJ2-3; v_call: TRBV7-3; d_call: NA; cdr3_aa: CASRTPATTPRQQYF; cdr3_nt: TGTGCCAGCAGAACCCCCGCGACTACGCCCCGTCAACAGTATTTT
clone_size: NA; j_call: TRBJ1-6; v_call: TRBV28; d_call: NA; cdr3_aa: CASSHRSQTAPPLHF; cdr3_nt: TGTGCCAGCAGCCACCGGTCCCAGACAGCGCCACCCCTCCACTTT
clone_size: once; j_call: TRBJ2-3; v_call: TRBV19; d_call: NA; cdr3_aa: CACSGRSTDTQYF; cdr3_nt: TGTGCTTGCTCTGGGAGGAGCACAGATACGCAGTATTTT
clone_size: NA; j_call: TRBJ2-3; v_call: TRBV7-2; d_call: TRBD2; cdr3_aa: CASSLEWRGVIADTQYF; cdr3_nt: TGTGCCAGCAGCTTAGAGTGGCGGGGGGTAATCGCAGATACGCAGTATTTT
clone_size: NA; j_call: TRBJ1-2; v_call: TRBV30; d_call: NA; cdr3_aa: CAWSLGRDPTHPGYTF; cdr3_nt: TGTGCCTGGAGTTTAGGGCGGGACCCCACTCACCCGGGCTACACCTTC
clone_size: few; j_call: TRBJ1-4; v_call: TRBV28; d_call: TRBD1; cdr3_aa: CASSPDRGREKLFF; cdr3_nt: TGTGCCAGCAGTCCGGACAGGGGGAGAGAAAAACTGTTTTTT
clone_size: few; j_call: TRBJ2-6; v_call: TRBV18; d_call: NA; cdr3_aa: CASSSIPGSGANVLTF; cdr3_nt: TGTGCCAGCTCATCGATACCGGGCTCTGGGGCCAACGTCCTGACTTTC
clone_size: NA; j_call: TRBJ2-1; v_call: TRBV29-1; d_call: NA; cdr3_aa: CSVEVPGRYNEQFF; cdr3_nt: TGCAGCGTTGAAGTTCCGGGGAGGTACAATGAGCAGTTCTTC
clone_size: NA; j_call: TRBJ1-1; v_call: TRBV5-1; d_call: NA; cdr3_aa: CASSLAPERTEAFF; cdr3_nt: TGCGCCAGCAGCTTGGCGCCGGAGAGGACTGAAGCTTTCTTT
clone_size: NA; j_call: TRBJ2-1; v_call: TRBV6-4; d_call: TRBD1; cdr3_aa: CASSDREGSYNEQFF; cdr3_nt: TGTGCCAGCAGCGACAGGGAAGGCTCCTACAATGAGCAGTTCTTC
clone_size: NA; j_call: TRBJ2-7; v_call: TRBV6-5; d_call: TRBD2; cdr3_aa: CASSTERGRYEQYF; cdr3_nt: TGTGCCAGCAGTACCGAGCGGGGGCGCTACGAGCAGTACTTC
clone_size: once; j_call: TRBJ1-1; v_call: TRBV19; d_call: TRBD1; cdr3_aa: CASKGQGDTEAFF; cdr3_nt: TGTGCCAGTAAGGGACAGGGAGATACTGAAGCTTTCTTT
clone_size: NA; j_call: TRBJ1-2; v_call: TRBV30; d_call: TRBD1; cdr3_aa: CAWTLGQGAAGYTF; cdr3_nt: TGTGCCTGGACTTTGGGACAGGGGGCTGCTGGCTACACCTTC
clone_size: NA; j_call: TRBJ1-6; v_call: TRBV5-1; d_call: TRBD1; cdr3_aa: CASSLDRTGYSPLHF; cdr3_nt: TGCGCCAGCAGCTTGGATAGGACAGGGTATTCACCCCTCCACTTT
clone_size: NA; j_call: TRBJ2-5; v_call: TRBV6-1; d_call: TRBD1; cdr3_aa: CASTRTGNGQETQYF; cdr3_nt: TGTGCCAGCACCCGGACAGGTAATGGGCAAGAGACCCAGTACTTC
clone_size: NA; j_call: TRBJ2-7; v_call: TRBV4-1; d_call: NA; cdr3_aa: CASSQDWPGSSYEQYF; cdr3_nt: TGCGCCAGCAGCCAAGATTGGCCCGGGTCATCCTACGAGCAGTACTTC
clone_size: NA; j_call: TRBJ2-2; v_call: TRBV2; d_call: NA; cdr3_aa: CASSPGGGELFF; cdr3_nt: TGTGCCAGCAGCCCCGGTGGCGGGGAGCTGTTTTTT
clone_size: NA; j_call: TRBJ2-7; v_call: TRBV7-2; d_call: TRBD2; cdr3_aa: CASSLASGRAHEQYF; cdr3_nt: TGTGCCAGCAGCTTGGCGAGCGGGAGGGCCCACGAGCAGTACTTC
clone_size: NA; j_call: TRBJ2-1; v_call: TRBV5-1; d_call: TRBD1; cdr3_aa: CASSQGQGSNEQFF; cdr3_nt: TGCGCCAGCAGCCAGGGACAGGGGAGCAATGAGCAGTTCTTC
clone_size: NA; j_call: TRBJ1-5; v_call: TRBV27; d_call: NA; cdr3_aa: CASAPWDIRSNQPQHF; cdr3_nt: TGTGCCAGCGCCCCATGGGACATTCGTAGCAATCAGCCCCAGCATTTT
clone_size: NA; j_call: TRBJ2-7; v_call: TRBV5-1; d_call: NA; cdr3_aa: CASNENDYEQYF; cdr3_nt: TGCGCCAGCAACGAAAATGACTACGAGCAGTACTTC
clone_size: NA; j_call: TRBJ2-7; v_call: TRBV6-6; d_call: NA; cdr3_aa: CASRRTVDYEQYF; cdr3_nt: TGTGCCAGCAGGAGGACAGTAGACTACGAGCAGTACTTC
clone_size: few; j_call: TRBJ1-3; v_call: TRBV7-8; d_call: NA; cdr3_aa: CASSLVTGLAGNTIYF; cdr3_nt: TGTGCCAGCAGCTTAGTAACGGGGTTAGCTGGAAACACCATATATTTT
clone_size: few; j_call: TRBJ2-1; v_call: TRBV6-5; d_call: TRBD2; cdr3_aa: CASSYELAGVGEQFF; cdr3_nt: TGTGCCAGCAGTTACGAACTAGCGGGAGTAGGTGAGCAGTTCTTC
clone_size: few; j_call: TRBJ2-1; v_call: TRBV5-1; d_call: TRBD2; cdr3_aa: CASSLVLAGMENEQFF; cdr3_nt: TGCGCCAGCAGCTTGGTACTAGCGGGGATGGAAAATGAGCAGTTCTTC
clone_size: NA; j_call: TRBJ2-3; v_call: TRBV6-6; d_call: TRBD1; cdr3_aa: CASRMTGLTDTQYF; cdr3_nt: TGTGCCAGCAGGATGACAGGGCTCACAGATACGCAGTATTTT
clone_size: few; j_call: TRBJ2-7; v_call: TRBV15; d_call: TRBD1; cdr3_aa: CATSTRVTGDEQYF; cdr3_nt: TGTGCCACCAGCACGCGTGTGACAGGGGACGAGCAGTACTTC